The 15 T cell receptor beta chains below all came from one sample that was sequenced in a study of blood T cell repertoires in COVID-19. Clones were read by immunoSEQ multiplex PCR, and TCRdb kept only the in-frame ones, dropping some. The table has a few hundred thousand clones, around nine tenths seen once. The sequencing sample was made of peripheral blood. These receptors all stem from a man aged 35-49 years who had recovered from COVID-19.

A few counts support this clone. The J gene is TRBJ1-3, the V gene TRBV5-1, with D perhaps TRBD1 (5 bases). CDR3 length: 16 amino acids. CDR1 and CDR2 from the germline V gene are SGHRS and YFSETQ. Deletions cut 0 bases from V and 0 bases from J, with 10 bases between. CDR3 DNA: TGCGCCAGCAGCTTGGCAGGGTCTTACTCTGGAAACACCATATATTTT. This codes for CASSLAGSYSGNTIYF.

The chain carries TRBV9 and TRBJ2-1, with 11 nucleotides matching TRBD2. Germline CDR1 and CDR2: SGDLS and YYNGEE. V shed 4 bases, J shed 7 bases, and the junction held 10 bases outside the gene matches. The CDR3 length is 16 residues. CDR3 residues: CASSRPGTSGRNEQFF. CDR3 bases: TGTGCCAGCAGCCGCCCGGGGACTAGCGGTCGGAATGAGCAGTTCTTC.

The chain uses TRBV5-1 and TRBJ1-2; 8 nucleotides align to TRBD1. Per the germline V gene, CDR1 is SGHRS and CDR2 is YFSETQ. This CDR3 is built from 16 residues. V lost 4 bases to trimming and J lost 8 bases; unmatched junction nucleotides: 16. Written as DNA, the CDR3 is TGCGCCAGCAGCGAATCACCTGGACAGGGAGTAGGGGGCTACACCTTC. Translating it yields CASSESPGQGVGGYTF.

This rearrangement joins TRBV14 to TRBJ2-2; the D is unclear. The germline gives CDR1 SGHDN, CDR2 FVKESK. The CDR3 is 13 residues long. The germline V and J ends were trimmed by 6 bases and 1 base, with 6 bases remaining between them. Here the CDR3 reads CASSTGNTGELFF. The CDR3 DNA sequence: TGTGCCAGCAGTACCGGGAACACCGGGGAGCTGTTTTTT.

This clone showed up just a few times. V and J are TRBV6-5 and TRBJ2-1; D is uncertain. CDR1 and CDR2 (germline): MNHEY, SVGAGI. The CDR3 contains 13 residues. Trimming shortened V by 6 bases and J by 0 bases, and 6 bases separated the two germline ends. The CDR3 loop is CASSRGSYNEQFF. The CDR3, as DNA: TGTGCCAGCAGCCGAGGCTCCTACAATGAGCAGTTCTTC.

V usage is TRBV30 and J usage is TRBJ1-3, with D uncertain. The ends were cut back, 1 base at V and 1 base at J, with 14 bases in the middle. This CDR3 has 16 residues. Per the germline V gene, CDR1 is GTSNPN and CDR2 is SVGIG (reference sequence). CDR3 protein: CAWSAGLPWSGNTIYF. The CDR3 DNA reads TGTGCCTGGAGTGCAGGACTCCCATGGTCTGGAAACACCATATATTTT.

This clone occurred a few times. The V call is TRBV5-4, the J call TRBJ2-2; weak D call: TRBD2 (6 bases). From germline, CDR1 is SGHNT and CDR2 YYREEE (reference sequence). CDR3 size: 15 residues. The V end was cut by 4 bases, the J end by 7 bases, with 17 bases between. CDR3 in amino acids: CASSPPTGENGELFF. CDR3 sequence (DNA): TGTGCCAGCAGCCCACCGACGGGGGAGAACGGGGAGCTGTTTTTT.

The CDR3 region has the DNA TGTGCCAGTAGTAGCGGGGGGCCCTCCTACGAGCAGTACTTC. As protein: CASSSGGPSYEQYF. The genes are TRBV19 and TRBJ2-7; 8 nucleotides match TRBD2. Germline CDR1 reads LNHDA; CDR2 reads SQIVND (reference sequence). With V trimmed by 4 bases and J by 0 bases, 2 bases remained unmatched. The CDR3 spans 14 residues.

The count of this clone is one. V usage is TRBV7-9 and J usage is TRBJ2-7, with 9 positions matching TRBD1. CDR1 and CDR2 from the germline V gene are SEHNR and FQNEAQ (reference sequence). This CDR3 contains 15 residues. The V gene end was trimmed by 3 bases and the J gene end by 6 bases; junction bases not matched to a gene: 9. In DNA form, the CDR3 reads TGTGCCAGCAGCTTCACCGGGACAGGGTCCCTCGAGCAGTACTTC. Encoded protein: CASSFTGTGSLEQYF.

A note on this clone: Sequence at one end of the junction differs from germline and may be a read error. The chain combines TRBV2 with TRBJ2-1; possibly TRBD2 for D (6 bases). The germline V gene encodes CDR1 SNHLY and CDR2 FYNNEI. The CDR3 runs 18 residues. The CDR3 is CASSEGSPGLRSYNEQFF. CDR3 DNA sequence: TGTGCCAGCAGCGAAGGGAGCCCGGGACTCCGCTCCTACAATGAGCAGTTCTTC.

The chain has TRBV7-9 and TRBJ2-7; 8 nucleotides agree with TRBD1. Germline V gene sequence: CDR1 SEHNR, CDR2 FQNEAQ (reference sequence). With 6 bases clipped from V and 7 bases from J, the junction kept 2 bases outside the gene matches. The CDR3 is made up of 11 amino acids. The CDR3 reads CASRTGGEQYF. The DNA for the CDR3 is TGTGCCAGCAGAACAGGGGGAGAGCAGTACTTC.

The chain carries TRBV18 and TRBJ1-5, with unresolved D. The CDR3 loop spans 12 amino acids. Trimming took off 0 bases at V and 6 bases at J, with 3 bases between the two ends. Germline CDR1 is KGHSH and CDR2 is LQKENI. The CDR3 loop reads CASSPPGQPQHF. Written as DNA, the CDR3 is TGTGCCAGCTCACCACCCGGTCAGCCCCAGCATTTT.

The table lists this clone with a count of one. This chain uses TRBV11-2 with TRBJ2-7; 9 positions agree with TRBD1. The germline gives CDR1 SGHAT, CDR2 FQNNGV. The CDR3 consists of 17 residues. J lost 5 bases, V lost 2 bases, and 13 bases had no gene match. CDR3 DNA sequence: TGTGCCAGCAGCTTAAGACTGGGGACAGGGAATCATCACGAGCAGTACTTC. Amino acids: CASSLRLGTGNHHEQYF.

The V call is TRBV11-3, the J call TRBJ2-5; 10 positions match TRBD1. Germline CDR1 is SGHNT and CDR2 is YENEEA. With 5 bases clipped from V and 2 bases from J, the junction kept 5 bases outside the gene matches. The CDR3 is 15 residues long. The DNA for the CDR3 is TGTGCCAGCAGCCCCGGGACAGGGGTTCAAGAGACCCAGTACTTC. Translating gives CASSPGTGVQETQYF.

CDR3 residues: CASSMGASYNEQFF. The CDR3, as DNA: TGCGCCAGCAGCATGGGGGCTTCCTACAATGAGCAGTTCTTC. The chain uses TRBV5-1 and TRBJ2-1; tentatively, D is TRBD1 (6 bases). The CDR3 runs 14 residues. Between the trimmed V and J ends, which lost 4 bases and 1 base, there was a span of 9 bases. The germline gives CDR1 SGHRS, CDR2 YFSETQ.